The 15 T cell receptor beta chains below come from one sample, sequenced in a study of shared clonotypes between healthy human individuals (dated by TCRdb to the early 2020s). Library preparation used the immunoSEQ multiplex PCR assay. In its TCRdb copy, this immuneACCESS table keeps in-frame sequences only and misses some clones. Where compared with another copy, unresolved V genes explain less than half of these, and the others have no known cause. This sample holds about 580,000 clones; 95% to 98% were observed only once. The leading ten clones occupy 0.3% of the sample. CD8 naive samples consisted of CD45RO-negative cells that were positively selected for CCR7, yielding a CD45RA+CCR7+ population without TemRA cells. Material for sequencing was naive CD8+ T cells sorted from blood. The cell subset or site label here, explained by the study, means: CD45RA+CCR7+. The receptors derive from a man aged 30 to 39 in good health.

This chain links TRBV29-1 with TRBJ2-3; TRBD2 might be the D (5 bases). Per the germline V gene, CDR1 is SQVTM and CDR2 is ANQGSEA. V shed 2 bases and J shed 3 bases, with 12 bases lying between them. The CDR3 length is 14 residues. The CDR3 DNA reads as TGCAGCGTTGAAAAAGAGGGAAGAACAGATACGCAGTATTTT. Residues: CSVEKEGRTDTQYF.

This chain connects TRBV2 to TRBJ2-7, with TRBD2 matching 9 bases. CDR3 size: 15 residues. Germline CDR1 reads SNHLY; CDR2 reads FYNNEI. Trimming took 10 bases from V and 0 from J; bases not matched to a gene: 10. The CDR3 loop is CATRAHSGSSYEQYF. The CDR3 region has the DNA TGTGCCACCCGTGCCCATAGCGGGAGCTCCTACGAGCAGTACTTC.

V gene TRBV28 combines with J gene TRBJ2-3; 11 nucleotides agree with TRBD2. The CDR3 has 17 amino acids. CDR1 MDHEN and CDR2 SYDVKM come from the germline V gene. The V gene end was trimmed by 3 bases and the J gene end by 3 bases; junction bases not matched to a gene: 8. DNA of the CDR3: TGTGCCAGCAGTTTTAGCGGGAGGGCCATATGGACAGATACGCAGTATTTT. Translating it yields CASSFSGRAIWTDTQYF.

The chain joins TRBV5-1 to TRBJ2-5; TRBD2 might be the D (6 bases). The V end lost 6 bases, the J end lost 0 bases, and 15 bases lay between the germline ends. Germline CDR1 SGHRS, CDR2 YFSETQ. The length of the CDR3 is 15 residues. CDR3 in DNA: TGCGCCAGCAACATGGCGGGGCAGTACCAAGAGACCCAGTACTTC. This sequence encodes CASNMAGQYQETQYF.

The chain joins TRBV6-6 to TRBJ2-3; 15 bases match TRBD2. The germline CDR1 and CDR2 sequences are MNHNY and SVGAGI (reference sequence). V shed 6 bases and J 7 bases; nucleotides not matched to a gene: 5. CDR3 length: 15 amino acids. The CDR3 DNA sequence: TGTGCCAGCAGCCGGACTAGCGGGAGGGCCTATACGCAGTATTTT. This translates into CASSRTSGRAYTQYF.

The V and J genes are TRBV9 and TRBJ1-2, with TRBD1 identical over 9 bases. The CDR3 extends over 15 amino acids. V lost 0 bases to trimming and J lost 4 bases; unmatched junction nucleotides: 4. Per germline, CDR1 SGDLS and CDR2 YYNGEE. DNA of the CDR3: TGTGCCAGCAGCGTAGGGACAGGGGCGGGCTATGGCTACACCTTC. Residues: CASSVGTGAGYGYTF.

The genes are TRBV29-1 and TRBJ2-1; 9 bases match TRBD2. The CDR3 covers 13 residues. Per the germline V gene, CDR1 is SQVTM and CDR2 is ANQGSEA. Trimming at V came to 3 bases and at J to 6 bases, leaving 3 bases not matched to a gene. The CDR3 spells CSVDSGSSNEQFF. The CDR3 DNA reads TGCAGCGTTGATAGCGGGAGTAGCAATGAGCAGTTCTTC.

The gene calls are TRBV29-1 and TRBJ2-1; 7 nucleotides agree with TRBD1. J was trimmed by 0 bases and V by 6 bases; bases with no gene match: 14. The CDR3 sequence is 17 residues long. Germline loops: CDR1 SQVTM, CDR2 ANQGSEA. This CDR3 reads CSVDGQVGLSSYNEQFF. CDR3 nucleotide sequence: TGCAGCGTCGACGGACAGGTAGGGCTTAGCTCCTACAATGAGCAGTTCTTC.

The gene calls are TRBV9 and TRBJ1-2; 7 nucleotides line up with TRBD1. Looked up from germline, CDR1 is SGDLS and CDR2 is YYNGEE. V gave up 4 bases and J gave up 2 bases; unmatched junction bases: 8. The CDR3 extends over 15 amino acids. The CDR3 protein is CASSSRTGGNYGYTF. CDR3 coding DNA: TGTGCCAGCAGCTCTCGGACAGGAGGAAACTATGGCTACACCTTC.

V usage is TRBV11-2 and J usage is TRBJ2-7; possibly TRBD1 for D (6 bases). The CDR3 consists of 14 residues. V gave up 5 bases and J gave up 4 bases, with 15 bases separating them. The germline V gene has CDR1 SGHAT and CDR2 FQNNGV. This CDR3 reads CASSGQSSHYEQYF. CDR3 bases: TGTGCCAGCAGCGGACAGAGTAGTCATTACGAGCAGTACTTC.

This clone showed up just once. The chain has TRBV6-5 and TRBJ1-1, with D perhaps TRBD1 (5 bases). V was cut by 8 bases and J by 5 bases, with 18 bases left in between. The CDR3 runs to 14 residues. The germline CDR1 and CDR2 sequences are MNHEY and SVGAGI. CDR3 nucleotide sequence: TGTGCCAGCGACCGGGCCGCGGGGGGAACTGAAGCTTTCTTT. This gives the protein CASDRAAGGTEAFF.

This rearrangement joins TRBV7-9 to TRBJ2-3; 8 bases match TRBD2. The CDR3 extends over 16 amino acids. The V and J ends lost 0 bases and 4 bases, in that order; junction bases with no gene match: 6. Germline assignment: CDR1 SEHNR and CDR2 FQNEAQ (reference sequence). The CDR3 loop reads CASSLAASGYSDTQYF. The CDR3 coding sequence is TGTGCCAGCAGCTTAGCTGCTAGCGGGTATTCAGATACGCAGTATTTT.

This clone was found once. V and J are TRBV29-1 and TRBJ2-1; 7 nucleotides align to TRBD1. CDR1 and CDR2 (germline): SQVTM, ANQGSEA. J was trimmed by 4 bases and V by 7 bases; bases with no gene match: 7. The CDR3 extends over 13 amino acids. CDR3 loop: CSGEGGAYNEQFF. CDR3 sequence (DNA): TGCAGCGGAGAAGGGGGCGCTTACAATGAGCAGTTCTTC.

Comments on this clone: Its ends do not fully match the called genes, so a read error is possible. The genes are TRBV30 and TRBJ2-1, with 13 bases identical to TRBD2. Germline CDR1 reads GTSNPN; CDR2 reads SVGIG (reference sequence). The CDR3 totals 14 residues. CDR3 protein: CAWTQGLAGANAVF. For the CDR3, the DNA is TGTGCCTGGACCCAAGGACTAGCGGGAGCCAACGCGGTCTTC.

The CDR3 region is CASSLQVRDTDTQYF. The CDR3 region has the DNA TGCGCCAGCAGCTTGCAGGTACGGGACACAGATACGCAGTATTTT. The chain recombines TRBV5-1 with TRBJ2-3; tentative D call: TRBD2 (5 bases). V was cut by 1 base and J by 2 bases, with 11 bases left in between. The CDR3 covers 15 residues. In germline, CDR1 is SGHRS, CDR2 YFSETQ.